This is a list of T cell receptor beta chains from one sample in a study of blood T cell repertoires in COVID-19. The data were produced by immunoSEQ multiplex PCR, yet TCRdb's version contains in-frame clones alone and is incomplete. The table records under 200,000 clones, around 77% of them present only once. Sequencing used peripheral blood. The receptors shown here come from a man aged 55 to 70 with active or convalescent COVID-19. CDR3s include the opening cysteine and the closing phenylalanine or tryptophan. Fields, in order: clone size, V gene, CDR3 protein. Clone sizes are given selectively: once, few, many, or a class where the clone is expanded.

>-|TRBV30
CAWSIRDTQETQYF
>-|TRBV5-5
CASSLDFNRNTEAFF
>-|TRBV10-3
CAIREGLMETQYF
>few|TRBV12-3/TRBV12-4
CASSQNRDGALHF
>-|TRBV2
CASSEFLSYEQYF
>-|TRBV24-1
CATRPGLQETQYF
>-|TRBV6-5
CASSAIPGQGSEQFF
>-|TRBV9
CASSALGVTYEQYF
>-|TRBV9
CASSVGAWWGTSGSNEQFF
>-|TRBV28
CASRQQTASTDTQYF
>-|TRBV7-2
CASSPNRQGITEAFF
>-|TRBV12-3/TRBV12-4
CASSFEEPPLHF
>-|TRBV2
CASKRDGGTDTQYF
>few|TRBV27
CASSFRVSNSPLHF
>-|TRBV28
CASSSLGASTDTQYF
>once|TRBV6-2/TRBV6-3
CASSLTRRLQGEQYF
>-|TRBV4-2
CASSPRTSGSSYNEQFF
>-|TRBV5-1
CASSPRLASDNEQFF
>-|TRBV10-3
CAISEIEKQFF
>-|TRBV19
CATTFDRGTDTQYF
>few|TRBV6-2/TRBV6-3
CASSYPPRGFYEQYF
>-|TRBV12-3/TRBV12-4
CASKGVGAFF
>-|TRBV21-1
CASSSPRDTHYEQYF
>-|TRBV28
CASRSGTPFYEQYF
>-|TRBV3-1/TRBV3-2
CASSPRDRGAGANVLTF
>-|TRBV11-2
CASSRSPTGVQGQFF
>-|TRBV10-3
CAISESKGGGYNSPLHF